This T cell receptor (beta chain) derives from a study of OX40 agonist ivuxolimab in advanced cancers. Whole-study context: At 0.01 to 10 mg/kg, ivuxolimab was administered intravenously to patients every 2 weeks.

V lost 4 bases and J lost 7; bases outside the gene matches: 10. This CDR3 is 16 amino acids long. Germline assignment: CDR1 SGHTA and CDR2 FQGNSA. Only in-frame clones appear in the TCRdb table, and some are missing; sequencing was by immunoSEQ multiplex PCR. This sample has about 60,000 clones, with around 84% found just once. The receptor comes from an adult with an advanced solid tumor such as melanoma, head and neck, liver or kidney cancer. This material consisted of CD4+ or CD8+ T cells sorted from blood, taken in a trial of the OX40 agonist ivuxolimab. The V and J genes are TRBV7-2 and TRBJ2-5; 12 bases are shared with TRBD2. The CDR3: CASSSSSGGAGGTQYF. The CDR3 coding sequence is TGTGCCAGCAGCTCGTCTAGCGGGGGGGCCGGGGGGACCCAGTACTTC.